This TCR beta chain appears in the sequencing data of a study of T cell responses to AZD1222 COVID-19 vaccine. The protocol was immunoSEQ multiplex PCR, while the TCRdb copy is restricted to in-frame clones and leaves out a portion. The data contain about 78,000 clones, less than 95% of them seen just once; the ten biggest clones take up about 3%. The CDR3 is 12 residues long. V lost 2 bases to trimming and J lost 11 bases, with 12 bases between them. The TCR was taken from an adult who received the AZD1222 COVID-19 vaccine. V usage is TRBV12-3 or TRBV12-4 and J usage is TRBJ1-1; D uncertain. The sequenced sample was peripheral blood, obtained 28 days after the second AZD1222 dose. In DNA form, the CDR3 reads TGTGCCAGCAGTTTAAACGTAGGGAGTGCTTTCTTT. Translated, it gives CASSLNVGSAFF.